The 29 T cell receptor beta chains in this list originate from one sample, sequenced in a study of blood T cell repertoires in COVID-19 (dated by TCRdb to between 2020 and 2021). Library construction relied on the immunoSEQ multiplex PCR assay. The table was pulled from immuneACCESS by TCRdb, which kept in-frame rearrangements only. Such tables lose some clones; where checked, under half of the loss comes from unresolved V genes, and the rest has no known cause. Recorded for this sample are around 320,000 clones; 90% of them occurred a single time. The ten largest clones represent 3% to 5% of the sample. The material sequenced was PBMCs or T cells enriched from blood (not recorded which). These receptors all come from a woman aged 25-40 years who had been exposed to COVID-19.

Here the CDR3 reads CASSPQGVTQETQYF. The CDR3 nucleotides read TGCGCCAGCAGCCCACAGGGTGTAACTCAAGAGACCCAGTACTTC. The chain uses TRBV5-1 and TRBJ2-5, with D perhaps TRBD1 (6 bases). The CDR3 is 15 residues long. Deletions cut 4 bases from V and 2 bases from J, with 15 bases between. Germline loops: CDR1 SGHRS, CDR2 YFSETQ.

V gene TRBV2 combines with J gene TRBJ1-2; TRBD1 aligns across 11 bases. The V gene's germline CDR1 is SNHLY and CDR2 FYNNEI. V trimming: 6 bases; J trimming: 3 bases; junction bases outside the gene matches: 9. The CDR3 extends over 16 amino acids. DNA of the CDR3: TGTGCCAGCAGCGGGACAGGGGGGGTAGGCTACTATGGCTACACCTTC. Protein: CASSGTGGVGYYGYTF.

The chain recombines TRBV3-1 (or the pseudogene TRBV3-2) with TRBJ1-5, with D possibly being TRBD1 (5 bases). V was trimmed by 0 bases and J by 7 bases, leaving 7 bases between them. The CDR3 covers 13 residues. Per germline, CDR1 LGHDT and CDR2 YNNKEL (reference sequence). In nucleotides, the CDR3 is TGTGCCAGCAGCCAAGACAGGGTCCAGCCCCAGCATTTT. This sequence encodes CASSQDRVQPQHF.

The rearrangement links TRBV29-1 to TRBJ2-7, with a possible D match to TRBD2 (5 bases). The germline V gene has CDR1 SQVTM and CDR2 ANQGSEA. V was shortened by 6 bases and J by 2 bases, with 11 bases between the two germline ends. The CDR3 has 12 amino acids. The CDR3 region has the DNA TGCAGCGTGACCGACGGGACCTACGAGCAGTACTTC. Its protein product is CSVTDGTYEQYF.

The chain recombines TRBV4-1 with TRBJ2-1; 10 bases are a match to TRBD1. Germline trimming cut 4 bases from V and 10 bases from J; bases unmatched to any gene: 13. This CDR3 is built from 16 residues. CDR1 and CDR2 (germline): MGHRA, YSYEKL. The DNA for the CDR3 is TGCGCCAGCAGCCGCAACCGGGACAGGGGTTGGGAGGAGCAGTTCTTC. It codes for CASSRNRDRGWEEQFF.

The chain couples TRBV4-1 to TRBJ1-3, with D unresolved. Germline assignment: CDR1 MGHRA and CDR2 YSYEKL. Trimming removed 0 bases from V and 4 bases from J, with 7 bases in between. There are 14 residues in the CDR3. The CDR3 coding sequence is TGCGCCAGCAGCCAAGATTTGGAGGGAAACACCATATATTTT. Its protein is CASSQDLEGNTIYF.

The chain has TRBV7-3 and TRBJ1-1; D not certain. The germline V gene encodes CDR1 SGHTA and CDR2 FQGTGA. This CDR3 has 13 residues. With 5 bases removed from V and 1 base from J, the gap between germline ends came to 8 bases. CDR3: CASSLSGNTEAFF. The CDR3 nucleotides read TGTGCCAGCAGCCTTTCGGGGAACACTGAAGCTTTCTTT. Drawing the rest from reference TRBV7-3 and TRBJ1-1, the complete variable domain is GAGVSQTPSNKVTEKGKYVELRCDPISGHTALYWYRQSLGQGPEFLIYFQGTGAADDSGLPNDRFFAVRPEGSVSTLKIQRTERGDSAVYLCASSLSGNTEAFFGQGTRLTVV.

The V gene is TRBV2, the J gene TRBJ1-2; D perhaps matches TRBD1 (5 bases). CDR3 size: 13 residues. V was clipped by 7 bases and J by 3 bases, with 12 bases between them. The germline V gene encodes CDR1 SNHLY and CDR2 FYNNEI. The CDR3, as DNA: TGTGCCAGCACTGTGGGCAGGGACTATGGCTACACCTTC. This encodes CASTVGRDYGYTF.

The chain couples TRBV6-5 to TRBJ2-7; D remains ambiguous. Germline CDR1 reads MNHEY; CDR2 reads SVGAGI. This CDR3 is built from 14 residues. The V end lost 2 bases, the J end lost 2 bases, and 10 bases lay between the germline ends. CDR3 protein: CASSYRGPTYEQYF. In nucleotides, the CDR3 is TGTGCCAGCAGTTACCGCGGCCCGACCTACGAGCAGTACTTC.

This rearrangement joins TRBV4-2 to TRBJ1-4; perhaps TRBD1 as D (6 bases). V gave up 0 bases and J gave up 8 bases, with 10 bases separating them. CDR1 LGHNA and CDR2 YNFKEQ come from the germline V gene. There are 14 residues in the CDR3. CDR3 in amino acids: CASSQDRGFEKLFF. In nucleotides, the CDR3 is TGTGCCAGCAGCCAAGACAGGGGTTTCGAAAAACTGTTTTTT.

CDR3 sequence: CASSIRQGTSYEQYF. CDR3 sequence (DNA): TGTGCCAGTAGTATCAGACAGGGAACTTCCTACGAGCAGTACTTC. The genes are TRBV19 and TRBJ2-7; TRBD1 matches at 7 bases. CDR1 is LNHDA, CDR2 SQIVND, per germline (reference sequence). This CDR3 region has 15 residues. J gave up 1 base and V 3 bases, and 6 bases lay outside the gene matches.

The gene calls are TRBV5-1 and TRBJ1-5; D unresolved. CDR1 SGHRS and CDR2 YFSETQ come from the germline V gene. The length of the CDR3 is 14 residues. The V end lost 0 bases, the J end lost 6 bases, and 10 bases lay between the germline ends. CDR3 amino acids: CASSLVGGGQPQHF. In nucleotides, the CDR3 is TGCGCCAGCAGCTTGGTCGGAGGCGGTCAGCCCCAGCATTTT. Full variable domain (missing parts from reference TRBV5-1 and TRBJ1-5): KAGVTQTPRYLIKTRGQQVTLSCSPISGHRSVSWYQQTPGQGLQFLFEYFSETQRNKGNFPGRFSGRQFSNSRSEMNVSTLELGDSALYLCASSLVGGGQPQHFGDGTRLSIL.

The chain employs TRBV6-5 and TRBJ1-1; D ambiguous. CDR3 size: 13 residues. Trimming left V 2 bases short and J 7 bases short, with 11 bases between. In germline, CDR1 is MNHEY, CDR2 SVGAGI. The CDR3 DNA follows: TGTGCCAGCAGTTACAGGGAGGGTGGTGAAGCTTTCTTT. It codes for CASSYREGGEAFF.

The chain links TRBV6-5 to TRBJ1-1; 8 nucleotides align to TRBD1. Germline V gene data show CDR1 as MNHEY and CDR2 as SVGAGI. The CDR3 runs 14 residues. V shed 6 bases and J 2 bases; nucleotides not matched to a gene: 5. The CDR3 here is CASRSTGVNTEAFF. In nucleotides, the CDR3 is TGTGCCAGCAGGTCGACAGGGGTCAACACTGAAGCTTTCTTT.

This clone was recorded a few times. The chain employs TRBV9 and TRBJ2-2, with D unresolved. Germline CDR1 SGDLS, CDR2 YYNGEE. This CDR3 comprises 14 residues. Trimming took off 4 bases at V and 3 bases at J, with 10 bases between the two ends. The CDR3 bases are TGTGCCAGCAGCCCCGACATCTACACCGGGGAGCTGTTTTTT. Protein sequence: CASSPDIYTGELFF.

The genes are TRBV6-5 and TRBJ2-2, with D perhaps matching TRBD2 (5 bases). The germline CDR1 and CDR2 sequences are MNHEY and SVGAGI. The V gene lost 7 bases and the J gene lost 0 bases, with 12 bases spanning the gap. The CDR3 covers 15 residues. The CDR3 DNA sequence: TGTGCCAGCACCCCCGGAGGAGCGAACACCGGGGAGCTGTTTTTT. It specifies CASTPGGANTGELFF.

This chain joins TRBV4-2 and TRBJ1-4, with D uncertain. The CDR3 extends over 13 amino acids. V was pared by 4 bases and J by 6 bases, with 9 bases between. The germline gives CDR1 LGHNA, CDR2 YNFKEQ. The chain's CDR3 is CASSPAEDEKLFF. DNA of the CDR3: TGTGCCAGCAGCCCAGCGGAGGATGAAAAACTGTTTTTT.

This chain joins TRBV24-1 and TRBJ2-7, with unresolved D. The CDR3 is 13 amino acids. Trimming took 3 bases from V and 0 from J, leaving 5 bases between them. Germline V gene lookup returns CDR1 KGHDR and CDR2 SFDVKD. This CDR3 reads CATSDGSSYEQYF. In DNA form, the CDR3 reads TGTGCCACCAGTGATGGCAGCTCCTACGAGCAGTACTTC.

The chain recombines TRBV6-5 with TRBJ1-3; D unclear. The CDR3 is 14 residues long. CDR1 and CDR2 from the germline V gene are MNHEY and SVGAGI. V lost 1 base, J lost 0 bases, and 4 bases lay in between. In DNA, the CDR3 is TGTGCCAGCAGTTACTTCCTCTCTGGAAACACCATATATTTT. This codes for CASSYFLSGNTIYF.

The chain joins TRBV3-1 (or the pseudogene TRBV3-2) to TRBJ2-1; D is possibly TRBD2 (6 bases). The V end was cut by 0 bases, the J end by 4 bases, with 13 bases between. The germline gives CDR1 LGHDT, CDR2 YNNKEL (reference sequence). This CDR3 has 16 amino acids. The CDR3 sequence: CASSQDRDSGYNEQFF. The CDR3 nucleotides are TGTGCCAGCAGCCAAGATCGGGACTCAGGATACAATGAGCAGTTCTTC.

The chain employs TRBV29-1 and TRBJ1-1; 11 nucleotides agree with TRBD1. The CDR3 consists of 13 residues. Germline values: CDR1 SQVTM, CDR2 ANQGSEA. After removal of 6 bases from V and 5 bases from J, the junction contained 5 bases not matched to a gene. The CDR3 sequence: CSVDRGRGTEAFF. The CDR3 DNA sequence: TGCAGCGTGGACAGGGGGCGAGGGACTGAAGCTTTCTTT. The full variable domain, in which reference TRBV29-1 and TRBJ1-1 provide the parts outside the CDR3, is SAVISQKPSRDICQRGTSLTIQCQVDSQVTMMFWYRQQPGQSLTLIATANQGSEATYESGFVIDKFPISRPNLTFSTLTVSNMSPEDSSIYLCSVDRGRGTEAFFGQGTRLTVV.

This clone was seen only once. The CDR3 reads CASSGTSGTGINSPLHF. In DNA, the CDR3 is TGTGCCAGCAGTGGAACATCCGGGACAGGGATAAATTCACCCCTCCACTTT. The chain recombines TRBV6-1 with TRBJ1-6; 9 bases fit TRBD1. The germline gives CDR1 MNHNS, CDR2 SASEGT. The CDR3 loop spans 17 amino acids. Germline trimming cut 4 bases from V and 7 bases from J; bases unmatched to any gene: 11.

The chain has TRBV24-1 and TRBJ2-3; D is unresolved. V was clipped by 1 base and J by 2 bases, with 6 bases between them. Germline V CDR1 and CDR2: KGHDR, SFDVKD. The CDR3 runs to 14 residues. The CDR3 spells CATSDFPLTDTQYF. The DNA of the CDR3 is TGTGCCACCAGTGATTTTCCCCTCACAGATACGCAGTATTTT.

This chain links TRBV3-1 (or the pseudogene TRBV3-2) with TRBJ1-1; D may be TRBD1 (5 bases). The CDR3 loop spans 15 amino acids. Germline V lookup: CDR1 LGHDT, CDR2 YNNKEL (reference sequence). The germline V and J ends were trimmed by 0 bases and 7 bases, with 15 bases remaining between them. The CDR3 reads CASSQEIPGRGEAFF. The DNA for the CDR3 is TGTGCCAGCAGCCAAGAGATCCCAGGGCGGGGTGAAGCTTTCTTT.

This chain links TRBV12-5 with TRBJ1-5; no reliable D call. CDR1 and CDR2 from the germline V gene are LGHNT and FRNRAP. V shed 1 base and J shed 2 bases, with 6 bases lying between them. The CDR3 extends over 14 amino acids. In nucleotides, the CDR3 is TGTGCTAGTGGTTTGGGTCAGGGCAATCAGCCCCAGCATTTT. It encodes CASGLGQGNQPQHF.

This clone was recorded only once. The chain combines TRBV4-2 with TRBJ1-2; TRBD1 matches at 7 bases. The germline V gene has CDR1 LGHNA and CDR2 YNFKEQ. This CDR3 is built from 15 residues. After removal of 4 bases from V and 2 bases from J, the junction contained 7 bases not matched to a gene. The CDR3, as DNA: TGTGCCAGCAGCCGAAGACAGGGTGGGAACTATGGCTACACCTTC. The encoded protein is CASSRRQGGNYGYTF.

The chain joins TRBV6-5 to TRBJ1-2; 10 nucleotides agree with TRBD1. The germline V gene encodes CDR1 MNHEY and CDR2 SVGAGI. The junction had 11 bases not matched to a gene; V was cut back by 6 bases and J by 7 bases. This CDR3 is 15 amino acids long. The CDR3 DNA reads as TGTGCCAGCAGACCTATAGACAGGGGGCAGGTTGGCTACACCTTC. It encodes CASRPIDRGQVGYTF.

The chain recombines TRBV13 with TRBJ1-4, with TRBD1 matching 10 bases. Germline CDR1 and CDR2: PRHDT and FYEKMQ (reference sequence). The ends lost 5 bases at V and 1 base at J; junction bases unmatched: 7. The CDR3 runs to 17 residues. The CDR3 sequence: CASSKGQGRGTNEKLFF. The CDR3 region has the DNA TGTGCCAGCAGCAAGGGACAGGGGCGCGGAACTAATGAAAAACTGTTTTTT.

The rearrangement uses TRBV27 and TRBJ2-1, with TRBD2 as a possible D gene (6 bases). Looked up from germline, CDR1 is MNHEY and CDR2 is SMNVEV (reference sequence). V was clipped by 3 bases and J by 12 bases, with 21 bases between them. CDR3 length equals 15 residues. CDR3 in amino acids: CASSFIADFVMGQFF. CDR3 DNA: TGTGCCAGCAGTTTTATAGCGGACTTCGTAATGGGGCAGTTCTTC.